This T cell receptor (beta chain) stems from a study of molecular identifiers for immune sequencing clone quantification. Turning to the study itself: With replicates, the RNA of 20,000 or 100,000 naive CD8 cells was split five ways and four were sequenced. Findings of the study overall: More than 97% of effector molecules, versus under 1% of naive-cell molecules, belonged to clones above 20 RNA copies.

This clonotype occurred many times. The antigen is unknown. The CDR3 totals 14 residues. Looked up from germline, CDR1 is DFQATT and CDR2 is SNEGSKA (reference sequence). Trimming took off 5 bases at V and 0 bases at J, with 14 bases between the two ends. Previously described methods with listed TCR primers produced the bulk TCR libraries. TCRdb called the PCR reads again in MiXCR, with one record for every CDR3 protein. Here the sample spans about 510,000 distinct CDR3 sequences, 20% to 25% being singletons. The sequence was obtained from a human donor in good health. Some libraries in this study had Jurkat cell RNA spiked in. The chain links TRBV20-1 to TRBJ2-7; D not resolved. What was sequenced was naive CD8+ T cells from blood, with Jurkat cell RNA spiked in. Indicated subset: FACS-sorted CD8+CD4-CCR7+CD45RA+ naive T cells. The CDR3 protein is CSALALEISYEQYF. CDR3 nucleotides: TGCAGTGCTTTAGCACTTGAAATCTCCTACGAGCAGTACTTC.